This T cell receptor (beta chain) is drawn from a study of cytomegalovirus exposure and HLA in healthy donors. For the study at large: Prior work identified 120 million or so unique TCR beta sequences in some 200 million T cells.

The V gene lost 5 bases and the J gene lost 0 bases, with 8 bases spanning the gap. The CDR3 runs to 15 residues. Germline CDR1 and CDR2: SGHAT and FQNNGV. Researchers ran the PCR with 60 Vbeta and 13 Jbeta primers. Generated by immunoSEQ multiplex PCR, the TCRdb table keeps only in-frame clones and is missing some. The repertoire consists of around 170,000 clones, with around four fifths occurring once and the leading ten covering over 1.1%. Worth noting for this clone: Its target is unknown.

Notes on the study in general: Further analysis was carried out later, and it showed several of the most significant clusters appearing linked to common viral pathogens.

This clonotype was obtained from a male donor in good health and CMV-seronegative. The specimen sequenced was PBMCs. The chain has TRBV11-2 and TRBJ1-6; possible D gene TRBD1, 5 bases. CDR3 coding DNA: TGTGCCAGCAGCCCCGACAGCTCCTATAATTCACCCCTCCACTTT. Its protein is CASSPDSSYNSPLHF. The full variable domain, in which reference TRBV11-2 and TRBJ1-6 provide the parts outside the CDR3, is EAGVAQSPRYKIIEKRQSVAFWCNPISGHATLYWYQQILGQGPKLLIQFQNNGVVDDSQLPKDRFSAERLKGVDSTLKIQPAKLEDSAVYLCASSPDSSYNSPLHFGNGTRLTVT.